The sequence of this T cell receptor (beta chain) was determined in a study of technical replicates of blood from a handful of donors. Libraries were prepared by immunoSEQ multiplex PCR; TCRdb keeps only in-frame clonotypes and omits some of them. This sample has some 80,000 clones, with less than 95% found just once. The CDR3 is made up of 16 amino acids. V lost 0 bases, J lost 7 bases, and 19 bases lay in between. CDR1 is LGHNA and CDR2 is YSLEER in the germline V gene. The specimen was T cells isolated from PBMCs. The TCR was taken from a human donor in good health. The chain employs TRBV4-3 and TRBJ2-7; perhaps TRBD2 as D (7 bases). The CDR3 DNA sequence: TGCGCCAGCAGCCAAGACCTGGCGGGGGCATGGTGGGAGCAGTACTTC. Protein: CASSQDLAGAWWEQYF.